This T cell receptor (beta chain) appears in the sequencing data of a study of blood T cell repertoires in COVID-19. Germline V CDR1 and CDR2: SGHTA, FQGNSA. The CDR3 loop spans 17 amino acids. Trimming took 5 bases from V and 6 from J; bases not matched to a gene: 13. The study counted Cohort 3 donors as recovered given two negative PCRs, clearance, or symptom resolution. This table comes from immunoSEQ multiplex PCR, and its TCRdb copy is limited to in-frame clones, with some not included. This sample carries about 290,000 clones, around 86% of them seen once, and the ten largest clones take 1.5% to 2%.

The rearrangement uses TRBV7-2 and TRBJ1-5; 10 bases are a match to TRBD1. The sample taken for sequencing was PBMCs or T cells enriched from blood (not recorded which). This clonotype originated in a woman aged 40-49 years who had recovered from COVID-19. The CDR3 DNA reads TGTGCCAGCAGCCCACGCGGGGGGGACAGGGGACGTCAGCCCCAGCATTTT. This codes for CASSPRGGDRGRQPQHF.